This is a list of T cell receptor beta chains from one sample in a study of spatial heterogeneity in lung cancer. TCRdb re-called the 5' RACE reads through MiXCR, storing one row per CDR3 protein. The sample consists of just over 75,000 distinct CDR3 sequences, 7.5% to 9.5% of them appearing once. Sequencing was performed on PBMCs, taken at surgery. The origin of the receptors is a male donor with early-stage non-small cell lung cancer. The CDR3 runs from the conserved cysteine through the conserved F or W. Each record gives: J gene, D gene, clone size, V gene, CDR3 DNA, CDR3 protein. D genes are given only for firm matches. The listing skips clone size in some rows; elsewhere it reads once, few, many or a size class.

J: TRBJ2-7
D: NA
size: NA
V: TRBV10-3
DNA: TGTGCCATCGGGGGTTCGCCGGTCTACGAGCAGTACTTC
CDR3: CAIGGSPVYEQYF

J: TRBJ1-1
D: NA
size: many
V: TRBV2
DNA: TGTGCCACCGGTGGGTCTAGGACTGAAGCTTTCTTT
CDR3: CATGGSRTEAFF

J: TRBJ2-7
D: NA
size: many
V: TRBV10-1
DNA: TGCGCCAGCAGTTACTCGGAGGCTGCCGGCGAGCAGTACTTC
CDR3: CASSYSEAAGEQYF

J: TRBJ1-5
D: TRBD1
size: many
V: TRBV20-1
DNA: TGCAGTGCGCGGGACAGGGAAAGGAAGAATCAGCCCCAGCATTTT
CDR3: CSARDRERKNQPQHF

J: TRBJ1-5
D: NA
size: few
V: TRBV6-1
DNA: TGTGCCAGCAGTTTGGGGAGGTTCAATCAGCCCCAGCATTTT
CDR3: CASSLGRFNQPQHF

J: TRBJ1-1
D: NA
size: many
V: TRBV3-1
DNA: TGTGCCAGCAGCCAATCCACTACGGGCGGTAAAGCTTTCTTT
CDR3: CASSQSTTGGKAFF

J: TRBJ2-1
D: NA
size: many
V: TRBV6-1
DNA: TGTGCCAGCAGCTTGAAATACAATGAGCAGTTCTTC
CDR3: CASSLKYNEQFF

J: TRBJ1-4
D: NA
size: many
V: TRBV20-1
DNA: TGCAGTGCTACGGGCCAATCCAGCGAAAAACTGTTTTTT
CDR3: CSATGQSSEKLFF

J: TRBJ2-4
D: NA
size: many
V: TRBV20-1
DNA: TGCAGTGCTAGAGATTACAGCGGGAACATTCAGTACTTC
CDR3: CSARDYSGNIQYF

J: TRBJ2-2
D: NA
size: NA
V: TRBV24-1
DNA: TGTGCCACCAGAGGACGGAAGAACACCGGGGAGCTGTTTTTT
CDR3: CATRGRKNTGELFF

J: TRBJ1-1
D: NA
size: few
V: TRBV6-6
DNA: TGTGCCAGCAGTCCCGTCGGGGAGGACACTGAAGCTTTCTTT
CDR3: CASSPVGEDTEAFF

J: TRBJ1-1
D: NA
size: many
V: TRBV5-5
DNA: TGTGCCAGCAGCTTTGGCAGGAGGAACACTGAAGCTTTCTTT
CDR3: CASSFGRRNTEAFF

J: TRBJ2-3
D: TRBD2
size: few
V: TRBV20-1
DNA: TGCAGTGCTGGGAGACTGACTAGCGGGAGTGCAGATACGCAGTATTTT
CDR3: CSAGRLTSGSADTQYF

J: TRBJ2-6
D: TRBD1
size: many
V: TRBV7-9
DNA: TGTGCCAGCAGCCCAACGGCGGGTGAGGGACAGGGTTCCGGGGCCAACGTCCTGACTTTC
CDR3: CASSPTAGEGQGSGANVLTF

J: TRBJ1-4
D: NA
size: NA
V: TRBV11-2
DNA: TGTGCCAGCAGCTTTATTCAAGCTGAAAAACTGTTTTTT
CDR3: CASSFIQAEKLFF

J: TRBJ2-3
D: NA
size: few
V: TRBV5-1
DNA: TGCGCCAGCAGCATAATCCCGGATACGCAGTATTTT
CDR3: CASSIIPDTQYF

J: TRBJ2-3
D: NA
size: medium-sized
V: TRBV11-2
DNA: TGTGCCAGCAGCTTTAAATCGAACACAGATACGCAGTATTTT
CDR3: CASSFKSNTDTQYF

J: TRBJ2-3
D: NA
size: NA
V: TRBV6-1
DNA: TGTGCCAGCAGTGTCTTGGGGGATGGGGATACGCAGTATTTT
CDR3: CASSVLGDGDTQYF

J: TRBJ2-1
D: TRBD2
size: few
V: TRBV4-2
DNA: TGTGCCAGCAGCGGAGGTCTACCAGGACTAGCGGGCCACAATGAGCAGTTCTTC
CDR3: CASSGGLPGLAGHNEQFF

J: TRBJ1-5
D: NA
size: many
V: TRBV3-1
DNA: TGTGCCAGCAGCCTTAAGTCCAATCAGCCCCAGCATTTT
CDR3: CASSLKSNQPQHF

J: TRBJ2-7
D: TRBD1
size: NA
V: TRBV2
DNA: TGTGCCAGCAGTGTATCGACAGGGACATTCGAGCAGTACTTC
CDR3: CASSVSTGTFEQYF

J: TRBJ1-6
D: NA
size: NA
V: TRBV28
DNA: TGTGCCAGCATAAAACAGGGTGATTCACCCCTCCACTTT
CDR3: CASIKQGDSPLHF

J: TRBJ2-2
D: NA
size: NA
V: TRBV4-3
DNA: TGCGCCAGCAGCCAAGATTGGGCTAGCGCGAACACCGGGGAGCTGTTTTTT
CDR3: CASSQDWASANTGELFF

J: TRBJ1-5
D: TRBD1
size: many
V: TRBV2
DNA: TGTGCCAGCACCCCGACAGGGGGCGTCAATCAGCCCCAGCATTTT
CDR3: CASTPTGGVNQPQHF

J: TRBJ1-5
D: NA
size: many
V: TRBV12-3/TRBV12-4
DNA: TGTGCCAGCAGTTTAAGGCTTGGCAATCAGCCCCAGCATTTT
CDR3: CASSLRLGNQPQHF

J: TRBJ1-1
D: NA
size: NA
V: TRBV7-9
DNA: TGTGCCAGCAGCTTCGGGACCGCGGGGGGCGAAGCTTTCTTT
CDR3: CASSFGTAGGEAFF

J: TRBJ2-2
D: NA
size: few
V: TRBV6-2/TRBV6-3
DNA: TGTGCCAGCAGTCCCGACGGAAGGAACACCGGGGAGCTGTTTTTT
CDR3: CASSPDGRNTGELFF

J: TRBJ2-7
D: NA
size: many
V: TRBV5-1
DNA: TGCGCCAGCAGCTTGGGCGGACAGTCCGGTTCCTACGAGCAGTACTTC
CDR3: CASSLGGQSGSYEQYF

J: TRBJ1-4
D: NA
size: few
V: TRBV3-1
DNA: TGTGCCAGCGGGACGGCATTTAATGAAAAACTGTTTTTT
CDR3: CASGTAFNEKLFF

J: TRBJ1-1
D: TRBD1
size: many
V: TRBV24-1
DNA: TGTGCCACCAGTGATCCGGGACAGGTGCGGGATGGCACTGAAGCTTTCTTT
CDR3: CATSDPGQVRDGTEAFF

J: TRBJ1-2
D: NA
size: many
V: TRBV29-1
DNA: TGCAGCGTTGAAGGGGCCAGGGAATATGGCTACACCTTC
CDR3: CSVEGAREYGYTF

J: TRBJ2-7
D: TRBD2
size: many
V: TRBV28
DNA: TGTGCCAGCAGACTAGCGGGAGGTTACTCATACGAGCAGTACTTC
CDR3: CASRLAGGYSYEQYF

J: TRBJ1-1
D: TRBD1
size: many
V: TRBV11-2
DNA: TGTGCCAGCAGCCCCCAAGGGAGGGGGCACATGATGAACACTGAAGCTTTCTTT
CDR3: CASSPQGRGHMMNTEAFF

J: TRBJ2-5
D: TRBD2
size: few
V: TRBV5-1
DNA: TGCGCCAGCAGCAGTAGCGGGAGGGCGGAAGAGACCCAGTACTTC
CDR3: CASSSSGRAEETQYF

J: TRBJ2-7
D: NA
size: few
V: TRBV9
DNA: TGTGCCAGCAGCCCGAATGTAGGAAGGAACTACGAGCAGTACTTC
CDR3: CASSPNVGRNYEQYF

J: TRBJ1-1
D: TRBD1
size: few
V: TRBV5-1
DNA: TGCGCCAGCAGCTTGGGTGGCGGACAGGGGGCTGGGAACACTGAAGCTTTCTTT
CDR3: CASSLGGGQGAGNTEAFF

J: TRBJ2-1
D: TRBD2
size: many
V: TRBV5-1
DNA: TGCGCCAGCAGCCTAACTAGCGGATACTACAATGAGCAGTTCTTC
CDR3: CASSLTSGYYNEQFF

J: TRBJ2-1
D: TRBD2
size: many
V: TRBV29-1
DNA: TGCAGCTCCGGTATGGCGGGAGGAGGTGAGCAGTTCTTC
CDR3: CSSGMAGGGEQFF

J: TRBJ2-2
D: NA
size: many
V: TRBV4-3
DNA: TGCGCCAGCAGCCAAGATTGGGCAGTCAACACCGGGGAGCTGTTTTTT
CDR3: CASSQDWAVNTGELFF

J: TRBJ2-5
D: NA
size: few
V: TRBV20-1
DNA: TGCAGTGCTGATGGGGCCATTCACGGCCGACAAGAGACCCAGTACTTC
CDR3: CSADGAIHGRQETQYF

J: TRBJ2-1
D: TRBD2
size: many
V: TRBV4-1
DNA: TGCGCCAGCAGCCCGTCTAGCGGGAGGACTTTAGGAGAGCAGTTCTTC
CDR3: CASSPSSGRTLGEQFF

J: TRBJ2-3
D: NA
size: few
V: TRBV27
DNA: TGTGCCAGCAAGGGGGCGCACAGCGGGACTACAGATACGCAGTATTTT
CDR3: CASKGAHSGTTDTQYF

J: TRBJ1-2
D: NA
size: many
V: TRBV12-3/TRBV12-4
DNA: TGTGCCAGCAGCCCTCAATCGGGTTCTAACTATGGCTACACCTTC
CDR3: CASSPQSGSNYGYTF

J: TRBJ2-7
D: NA
size: few
V: TRBV7-9
DNA: TGTGCCAGCAGCCCCCCAGGCTACGAGCAGTACTTC
CDR3: CASSPPGYEQYF

J: TRBJ2-3
D: NA
size: few
V: TRBV5-5
DNA: TGTGCCAGCAGCCGCAGCGGAGACACAGATACGCAGTATTTT
CDR3: CASSRSGDTDTQYF

J: TRBJ1-2
D: NA
size: few
V: TRBV3-1
DNA: TGTGCCAGCAGCCCTGACAGGTATCTTTCTGGCTACACCTTC
CDR3: CASSPDRYLSGYTF

J: TRBJ2-5
D: NA
size: once
V: TRBV5-4
DNA: TGTGCCAGCAGCTCCGCGGGCACGAGGGAGACCCAGTACTTC
CDR3: CASSSAGTRETQYF

J: TRBJ2-1
D: NA
size: few
V: TRBV20-1
DNA: TGCAGTGCCGAAGCGTATGAGCAGTTCTTC
CDR3: CSAEAYEQFF

J: TRBJ2-2
D: TRBD2
size: many
V: TRBV5-1
DNA: TGCGCCAGCAGCTTAACTAGCGGGGACCCGAACACCGGGGAGCTGTTTTTT
CDR3: CASSLTSGDPNTGELFF

J: TRBJ1-1
D: NA
size: few
V: TRBV29-1
DNA: TGCAGCGTTAACAGGGCTGGCGTAGAAGCTTTCTTT
CDR3: CSVNRAGVEAFF

J: TRBJ2-1
D: TRBD1
size: NA
V: TRBV18
DNA: TGTGCCAGCTCACCAGCGGACAGGGGCTACAATGAGCAGTTCTTC
CDR3: CASSPADRGYNEQFF

J: TRBJ2-7
D: TRBD2
size: many
V: TRBV29-1
DNA: TGCAGCATTAAGGAGGACAGCGGGAGGCGGGAGCAGTACTTC
CDR3: CSIKEDSGRREQYF

J: TRBJ1-2
D: NA
size: many
V: TRBV5-1
DNA: TGCGCCAGCAGCTTGTTCCGACCCGCTGAAAATAACTATGGCTACACCTTC
CDR3: CASSLFRPAENNYGYTF

J: TRBJ2-5
D: TRBD1
size: NA
V: TRBV6-5
DNA: TGTGCCAGCAGTTACTTGCCGGGACAGGGGTTAGAGACCCAGTACTTC
CDR3: CASSYLPGQGLETQYF

J: TRBJ1-5
D: TRBD1
size: NA
V: TRBV5-1
DNA: TGCGCCAGCAGCCCCGGGACAGGGAACAATCAGCCCCAGCATTTT
CDR3: CASSPGTGNNQPQHF

J: TRBJ2-1
D: TRBD2
size: many
V: TRBV5-1
DNA: TGCGCCAGCAGCTTGGGACGACTAGCGGGAGACAATGAGCAGTTCTTC
CDR3: CASSLGRLAGDNEQFF